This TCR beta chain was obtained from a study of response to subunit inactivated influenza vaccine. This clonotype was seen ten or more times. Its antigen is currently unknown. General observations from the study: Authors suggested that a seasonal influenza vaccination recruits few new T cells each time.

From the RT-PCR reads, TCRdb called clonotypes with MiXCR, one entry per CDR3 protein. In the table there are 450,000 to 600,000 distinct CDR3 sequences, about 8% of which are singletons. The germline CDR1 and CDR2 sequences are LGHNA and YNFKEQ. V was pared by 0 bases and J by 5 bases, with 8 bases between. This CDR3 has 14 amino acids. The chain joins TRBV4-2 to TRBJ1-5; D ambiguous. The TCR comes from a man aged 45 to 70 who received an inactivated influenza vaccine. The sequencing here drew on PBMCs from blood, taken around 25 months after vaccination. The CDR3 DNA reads TGTGCCAGCAGCCAAGAGGTTACGGATCAGCCCCAGCATTTT. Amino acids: CASSQEVTDQPQHF.